A single TCR beta chain is shown here with its context. Preparing the TCRbeta library involved the use of unique molecular identifiers. TCRdb reprocessed the PCR reads with MiXCR, giving one entry per CDR3 protein. Among a few hundred thousand distinct CDR3 sequences listed, approximately 16% were seen once. The sample originates from a study of T-cell reconstitution after alpha-beta-depleted transplantation in children. This CDR3 contains 16 residues. V was trimmed by 3 bases and J by 7 bases, leaving 21 bases between them. The chain carries TRBV12-3 or TRBV12-4 and TRBJ1-2, with D perhaps TRBD1 (5 bases). The source is a human donor who donated a stem cell graft to a child with acute lymphoblastic leukemia. Here the sequenced sample was PBMCs from the stem cell graft donor, taken from the stem cell graft. CDR3 DNA: TGTGCCAGCAGTTTCGGCCCCGGGACGGACCTAGGTGGCTACACCTTC. Protein: CASSFGPGTDLGGYTF.